This TCR beta chain was obtained from a study of regulatory T cells in long-lasting Graves disease. From germline, CDR1 is SGHRS and CDR2 YFSETQ. The CDR3 totals 13 residues. With 4 bases removed from V and 5 bases from J, the gap between germline ends came to 13 bases. Sequencing libraries for TCR beta were prepared with iRepertoire HTBI primers and Arm-PCR of CDR3 regions. In the authors' methods: Sample data revealed approximately 62 TRBV and some 13 TRBJ segments. MiXCR, run by TCRdb on the multiplex PCR reads, gives a single entry per CDR3 protein. The V and J calls and clone size come from TCRdb's table, not from the authors' own analysis. This sample has some 600,000 distinct CDR3 sequences; around 15% occur once, and the top ten carry around 11%. This sample's time point: newly diagnosed GD, antithyroid drugs for less than 3 months. From RNA extracted from PBMCs, the TCR library was made. At least ten counts were recorded for this clonotype.

These data were likewise used in another study, on T cells in Graves' hyperthyroidism and ophthalmopathy.

Specimen: peripheral blood mononuclear cells (PBMCs), collected at new diagnosis, from a patient treated with antithyroid drugs. The TCR comes from a man aged 18 to 30 with Graves disease. The V and J genes are TRBV5-1 and TRBJ2-7; TRBD2 is a possible D gene (5 bases). CDR3 in DNA: TGCGCCAGCAGCCCCCCGGGATCCCACGAGCAGTACTTC. It is translated as CASSPPGSHEQYF.